This TCR beta chain is from a study of blood T cell repertoires in COVID-19. Overall study: There were acute and convalescent COVID-19 samples, and they came from the United States, Italy and Spain. PBMCs, B-cell-depleted T cells, or T cells were the source of the cDNA or gDNA that made up the material.

As processed by the authors: By means of reference gene primer amplification, nucleated cell counts were estimated. Data came from immunoSEQ multiplex PCR; TCRdb stores just in-frame clones and leaves some out. V and J calls and clone size follow that table, whereas D and trimming were derived from the DNA. This sample carries about 75,000 clones, around 89% of them seen once, and the ten largest clones take 7% to 10%. This clonotype was sampled from a human donor in a cohort sampled during active COVID-19. Source material: peripheral blood.

DNA of the CDR3: TGTGCCAGCAGTCGTTCAGAGAACACTGAAGCTTTCTTT. Translating gives CASSRSENTEAFF. This chain joins TRBV28 and TRBJ1-1; D unresolved. The V gene lost 5 bases and the J gene lost 1 base, with 8 bases spanning the gap. CDR1 and CDR2 from the germline V gene are MDHEN and SYDVKM. CDR3 length: 13 residues.